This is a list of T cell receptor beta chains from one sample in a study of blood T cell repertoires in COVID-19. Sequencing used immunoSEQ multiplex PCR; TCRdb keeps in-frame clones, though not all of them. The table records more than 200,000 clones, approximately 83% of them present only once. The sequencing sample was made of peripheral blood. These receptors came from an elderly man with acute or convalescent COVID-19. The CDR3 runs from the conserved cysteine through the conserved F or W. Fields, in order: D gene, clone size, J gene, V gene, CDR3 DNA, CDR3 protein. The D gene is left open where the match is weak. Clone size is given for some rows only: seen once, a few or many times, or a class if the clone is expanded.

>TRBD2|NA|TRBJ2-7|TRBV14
TGTGCCAGCAGCCGGGGGACTAGCGGGAGGTACGAGCAGTACTTC
CASSRGTSGRYEQYF
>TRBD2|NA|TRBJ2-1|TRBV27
TGTGCCACCGTAAGACCGGGACTAGCGGGCAATGAGCAGTTCTTC
CATVRPGLAGNEQFF
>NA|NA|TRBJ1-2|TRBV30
TGTGCCTGGTCAACGGTTGGCTACACCTTC
CAWSTVGYTF
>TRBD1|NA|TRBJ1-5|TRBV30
TGTGCCTGGAGTGGGCAGGGGGCAAACCCCCAGCATTTT
CAWSGQGANPQHF
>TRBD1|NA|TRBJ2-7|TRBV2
TGTGCCAGCAGTGATCGGACAGGGGGCGATTCCAAGTACTTC
CASSDRTGGDSKYF
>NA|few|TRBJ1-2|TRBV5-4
TGTGCCAGCAGCCTTACTGGCTCTAGTGACTACACCTTC
CASSLTGSSDYTF
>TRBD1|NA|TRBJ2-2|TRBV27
TGTGCCAGTACGACAGGGGAGAACACCGGGGAGCTGTTTTTT
CASTTGENTGELFF
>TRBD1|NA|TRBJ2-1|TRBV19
TGTGCCAGTAGTCGGGGGACAGGGAGATTGGATGAGCAGTTCTTC
CASSRGTGRLDEQFF
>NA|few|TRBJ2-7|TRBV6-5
TGTGCCAGCAGTTACAAGGATACAGGCTACGAGCAGTACTTC
CASSYKDTGYEQYF
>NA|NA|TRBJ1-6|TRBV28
TGTGCCAGCGAGGGACACTTAAATTCACCCCTCCACTTT
CASEGHLNSPLHF
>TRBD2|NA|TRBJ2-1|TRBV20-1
TGCAGTGCTAGTCCCCAAGCGGGGACTTACAATGAGCAGTTCTTC
CSASPQAGTYNEQFF
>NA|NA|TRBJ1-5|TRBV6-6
TGTGCCAGCACCCGTCGGTCGAATAGCAATCAGCCCCAGCATTTT
CASTRRSNSNQPQHF
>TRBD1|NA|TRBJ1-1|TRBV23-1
TGCGCCAGCACCTCCCGAAGGGGGACAGGGGCCCTTGAAGCTTTCTTT
CASTSRRGTGALEAFF
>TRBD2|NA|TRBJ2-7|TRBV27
TGTGCCAGCAGTCCTAGGACTAGCGGGAGTGTTACCTACGAGCAGTACTTC
CASSPRTSGSVTYEQYF
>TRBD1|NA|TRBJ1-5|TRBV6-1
TGTGCCAGCAGTGACAGGGGGCGCGGGAATCAGCCCCAGCATTTT
CASSDRGRGNQPQHF
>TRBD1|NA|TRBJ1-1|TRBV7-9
TGTGCCAGCAGCTCCGGCCCAGGGGGCAGGAGGAACACTGAAGCTTTCTTT
CASSSGPGGRRNTEAFF
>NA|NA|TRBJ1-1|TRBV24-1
TGTGCCACCAGTGATCGGGCAGGGGTAACTGAAGCTTTCTTT
CATSDRAGVTEAFF
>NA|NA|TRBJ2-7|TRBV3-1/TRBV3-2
TGTGCCAGCAGCCAAGATCCGGGTTACGAGCAGTACTTC
CASSQDPGYEQYF
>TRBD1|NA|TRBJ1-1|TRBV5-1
TGCGCCAGCAGCATACCGGGACAGGGCGGAACTGAAGCTTTCTTT
CASSIPGQGGTEAFF
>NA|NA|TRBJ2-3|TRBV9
TGTGCCAGCAGCGTAGGGGCTACCGCAGATACGCAGTATTTT
CASSVGATADTQYF
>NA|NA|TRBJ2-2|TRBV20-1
TGCAGTGCTAGTGGTGGGTCCCAGGGGACCGGGGAGCTGTTTTTT
CSASGGSQGTGELFF
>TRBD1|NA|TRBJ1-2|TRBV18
TGTGCCAGCTCATCACTCGGACAGGGGATCGGGTCATATGGCTACACCTTC
CASSSLGQGIGSYGYTF
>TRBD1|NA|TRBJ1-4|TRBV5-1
TGCGCCAGCAGGATCGACAGGGGAGGCGAAAAACTGTTTTTT
CASRIDRGGEKLFF
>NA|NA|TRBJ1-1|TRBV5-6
TGTGCCAGCAGCCCCTCTGGTGAGCTCAAAGCTTTCTTT
CASSPSGELKAFF
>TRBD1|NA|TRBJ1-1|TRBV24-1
TGTGCCACCAGAGGGCAGGGGGTCCCCACTGAAGCTTTCTTT
CATRGQGVPTEAFF
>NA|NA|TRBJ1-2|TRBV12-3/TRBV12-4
TGTGCCAGCAGTTTAGGTGGGACAGGCTACACCTTC
CASSLGGTGYTF
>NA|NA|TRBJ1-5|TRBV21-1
TGTGCCAGCAGCCTCAGGGATCAGCCCCAGCATTTT
CASSLRDQPQHF
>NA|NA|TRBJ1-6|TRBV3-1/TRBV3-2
TGTGCCAGCACACCTAGACGGGGGAATAATTCACCCCTCCACTTT
CASTPRRGNNSPLHF
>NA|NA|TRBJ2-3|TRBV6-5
TGTGCCAGCAGTTACAGGCAGGCTAGCACAGATACGCAGTATTTT
CASSYRQASTDTQYF
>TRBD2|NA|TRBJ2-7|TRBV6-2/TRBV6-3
TGTGCCAGCAGTTACTCTACTAGCGGGGGTTTTTCCTACGAGCAGTACTTC
CASSYSTSGGFSYEQYF
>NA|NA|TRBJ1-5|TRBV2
TGTGCCAGCAGTCGAGGGACTGGCAATCAGCCCCAGCATTTT
CASSRGTGNQPQHF
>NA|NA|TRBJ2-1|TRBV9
TGTGCCAGCAGCGTAATCGCGGGCCCAGAAAGCAATGAGCAGTTCTTC
CASSVIAGPESNEQFF
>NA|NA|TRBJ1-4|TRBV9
TGTGCCAGCAGCCCCCGGACACGTGGCTTTAATGAAAAACTGTTTTTT
CASSPRTRGFNEKLFF
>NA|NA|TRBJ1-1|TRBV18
TGTGCCAGCTCACCACGGACAGATGAAGCTTTCTTT
CASSPRTDEAFF
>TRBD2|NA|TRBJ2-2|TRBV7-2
TGTGCCAGCAGCCCCCGCCCAGCGGGGGGGCGGACCGGGGAGCTGTTTTTT
CASSPRPAGGRTGELFF
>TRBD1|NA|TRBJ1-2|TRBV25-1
TGTGCCAGCAGTTTCAGGGGGCTGAATGGCTACACCTTC
CASSFRGLNGYTF
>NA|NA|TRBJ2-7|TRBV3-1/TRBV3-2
TGTGCCAGCAATTACCGGGCGGGCGAGCAGTACTTC
CASNYRAGEQYF
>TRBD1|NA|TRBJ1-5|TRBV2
TGTGCCAGCAGCCGACAGGGGGTGGCAGGACAGCCCCAGCATTTT
CASSRQGVAGQPQHF
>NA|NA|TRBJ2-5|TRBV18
TGTGCCAGCTCACCAAGGGAGCAAGAGACCCAGTACTTC
CASSPREQETQYF
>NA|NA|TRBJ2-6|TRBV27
TGTGCCAGCAGTCCGACGGGTCTCGGGGCCAACGTCCTGACTTTC
CASSPTGLGANVLTF
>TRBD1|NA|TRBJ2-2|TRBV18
TGTGCCAGCTCACCCCGGCCGGCAGGGGGCGACGGAAAAACCGGGGAGCTGTTTTTT
CASSPRPAGGDGKTGELFF
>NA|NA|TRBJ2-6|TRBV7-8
TGTGCCAGCAGCTTACCAGGGACTGGGGCCAACGTCCTGACTTTC
CASSLPGTGANVLTF
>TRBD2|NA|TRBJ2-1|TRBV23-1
TGCGCCAGCAGTCAATGGGGACTAGCGGGAGATGGGAATGAGCAGTTCTTC
CASSQWGLAGDGNEQFF
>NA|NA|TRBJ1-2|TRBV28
TGTGCCAGCAGTTTTCGGGTAGCTAACTATGGCTACACCTTC
CASSFRVANYGYTF
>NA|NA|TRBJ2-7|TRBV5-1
TGCGCCAGCAGCTTGGCAGGGGAACCCCACGAGCAGTACTTC
CASSLAGEPHEQYF
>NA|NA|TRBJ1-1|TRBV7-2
TGTGCCAGCAGCTTAGGACAGTTGCTCACTGAAGCTTTCTTT
CASSLGQLLTEAFF
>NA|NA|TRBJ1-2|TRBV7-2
TGTGCCAGCAGCTCTCCCAACTATGGCTACACCTTC
CASSSPNYGYTF
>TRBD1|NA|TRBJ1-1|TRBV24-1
TGTGCCACCAGTGATTTGCCGTCAGGGACAGGGCAAACTGAAGCTTTCTTT
CATSDLPSGTGQTEAFF
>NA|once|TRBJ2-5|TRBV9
TGTGCCAGCAAAAAAAATCCTGGGGGGGAGACCCAGTACTTC
CASKKNPGGETQYF